The present entry profiles one T cell receptor (beta chain) with its context. Its antigen is undetermined. Sequenced by immunoSEQ multiplex PCR; TCRdb stores in-frame clones only, minus some. This table has 78,000 or so clones, 80% to 95% appearing once. V gave up 3 bases and J gave up 4 bases; unmatched junction bases: 6. There are 15 residues in the CDR3. Germline V gene sequence: CDR1 LNHDA, CDR2 SQIVND (reference sequence). The sample belongs to a study of OX40 agonist ivuxolimab in advanced cancers. Study-wide findings and caveats: At 0.1 to 3.0 mg/kg and by week 6, clonal expansion occurred in CD4+ and CD8+ blood T cells.

This specimen was CD4+ or CD8+ T cells sorted from blood, taken in a trial of the OX40 agonist ivuxolimab. The V and J genes are TRBV19 and TRBJ1-5; 7 nucleotides line up with TRBD1. This sequence originates from an adult with an advanced solid tumor such as melanoma, head and neck, liver or kidney cancer. CDR3 sequence reads: CASSINPRGNQPQHF. The CDR3 bases are TGTGCCAGTAGTATTAATCCCAGGGGGAATCAGCCCCAGCATTTT.